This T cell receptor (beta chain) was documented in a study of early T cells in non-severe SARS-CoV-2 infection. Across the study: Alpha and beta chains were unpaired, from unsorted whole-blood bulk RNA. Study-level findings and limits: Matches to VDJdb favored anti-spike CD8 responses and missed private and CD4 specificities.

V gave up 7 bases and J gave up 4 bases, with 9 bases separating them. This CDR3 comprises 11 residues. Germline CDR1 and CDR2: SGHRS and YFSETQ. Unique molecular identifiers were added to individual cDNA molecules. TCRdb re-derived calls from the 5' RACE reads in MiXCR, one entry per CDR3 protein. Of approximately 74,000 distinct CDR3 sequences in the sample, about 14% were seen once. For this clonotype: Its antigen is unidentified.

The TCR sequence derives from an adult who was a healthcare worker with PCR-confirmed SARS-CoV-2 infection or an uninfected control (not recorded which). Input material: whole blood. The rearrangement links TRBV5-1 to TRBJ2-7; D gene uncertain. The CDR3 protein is CASGMGYEQYF. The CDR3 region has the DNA TGCGCCAGCGGTATGGGGTACGAGCAGTACTTC.